Described below is a single T cell receptor (beta chain) sequence and its context. Its target is unknown. This specimen belongs to a study of CD8 T cells in ankylosing spondylitis. Study conclusions and caveats: What appeared characteristic of ankylosing spondylitis blood was a TCR beta motif of 7 or 8 highly homologous variants.

One entry per CDR3 protein, called by TCRdb with MiXCR from the 5' RACE reads. The table records a few hundred thousand distinct CDR3 sequences, about 22% of them present only once. The CDR3 is 14 amino acids. CDR1 and CDR2 from the germline V gene are GTSNPN and SVGIG (reference sequence). Trimming took 3 bases from V and 6 from J; bases not matched to a gene: 6. Specimen: blood, either unsorted or a sorted T cell fraction (not recorded which). The TCR was taken from a male donor with ankylosing spondylitis. This sequence joins TRBV30 and TRBJ1-5, with 9 bases that match TRBD1. The CDR3: CAWRDGTGIQPQHF. The CDR3 DNA reads as TGTGCCTGGAGGGACGGGACAGGGATTCAGCCCCAGCATTTT. Full variable domain (outside the CDR3, taken from reference TRBV30 and TRBJ1-5): SQTIHQWPATLVQPVGSPLSLECTVEGTSNPNLYWYRQAAGRGLQLLFYSVGIGQISSEVPQNLSASRPQDRQFILSSKKLLLSDSGFYLCAWRDGTGIQPQHFGDGTRLSIL.